This T cell receptor (beta chain) was found in a study of OX40 agonist ivuxolimab in advanced cancers. Germline V gene lookup returns CDR1 SGHNT and CDR2 YYREEE (reference sequence). CDR3 length equals 14 residues. The ends lost 3 bases at V and 4 bases at J; junction bases unmatched: 4. General study findings and limits: In the 0.1 to 3.0 mg/kg range, CD4+ and CD8+ blood T cells had expanded clonally by week 6.

Assay used: immunoSEQ multiplex PCR; TCRdb lists only in-frame clones, some missing. The repertoire includes about 32,000 clones, roughly nine tenths of them detected once, and roughly 28% sits in the top ten. This clone occurred a few times. Its antigen is unidentified. The source of this sequence is an adult with an advanced solid tumor such as melanoma, head and neck, liver or kidney cancer. This sequence joins TRBV5-4 and TRBJ1-2; TRBD1 agrees at 9 bases. The sequencing used CD4+ or CD8+ T cells sorted from blood, collected in a trial of the OX40 agonist ivuxolimab. The CDR3 region is CASSSGTGPYGYTF. The DNA for the CDR3 is TGTGCCAGCAGCTCCGGGACAGGGCCCTATGGCTACACCTTC.